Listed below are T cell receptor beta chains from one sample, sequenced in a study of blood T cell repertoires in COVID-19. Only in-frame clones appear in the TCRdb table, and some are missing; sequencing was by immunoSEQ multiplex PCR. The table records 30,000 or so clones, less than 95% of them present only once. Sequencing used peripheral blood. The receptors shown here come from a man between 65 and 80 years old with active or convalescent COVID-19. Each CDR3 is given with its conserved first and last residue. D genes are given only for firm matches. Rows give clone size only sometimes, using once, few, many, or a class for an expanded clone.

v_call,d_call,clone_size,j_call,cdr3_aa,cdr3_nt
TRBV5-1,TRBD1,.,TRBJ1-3,CASSDRANTIYF,TGCGCCAGCAGTGACAGGGCGAACACCATATATTTT
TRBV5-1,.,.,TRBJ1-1,CASSTLGGATEAFF,TGCGCCAGCAGCACCTTAGGGGGAGCCACTGAAGCTTTCTTT
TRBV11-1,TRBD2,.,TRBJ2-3,CASSRAGGRTDTQYF,TGTGCCAGCAGCCGAGCGGGAGGGAGGACAGATACGCAGTATTTT
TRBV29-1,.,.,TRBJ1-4,CSVDRGFGEKLFF,TGCAGCGTTGATCGGGGGTTCGGTGAAAAACTGTTTTTT
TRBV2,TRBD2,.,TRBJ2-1,CASTWGGEQFF,TGTGCCAGCACCTGGGGGGGGGAGCAGTTCTTC
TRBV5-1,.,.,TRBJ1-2,CASSLDTNYGYTF,TGCGCCAGCAGCTTGGACACGAACTATGGCTACACCTTC
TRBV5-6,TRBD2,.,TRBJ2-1,CASSSMHGLAGGLKDPFF,TGTGCCAGCAGCTCCATGCATGGACTAGCGGGGGGGCTAAAGGACCCGTTCTTC
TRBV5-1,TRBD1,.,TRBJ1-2,CASSFGTVVSGYTF,TGCGCCAGCAGCTTCGGGACAGTAGTATCGGGCTACACCTTC
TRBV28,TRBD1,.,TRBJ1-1,CASSLIPDRGAFF,TGTGCCAGCAGTTTGATCCCGGACAGGGGAGCTTTCTTT
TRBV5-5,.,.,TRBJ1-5,CASSYNPAGRGNNQPQHF,TGTGCCAGCAGCTACAACCCGGCCGGCAGGGGAAACAATCAGCCCCAGCATTTT
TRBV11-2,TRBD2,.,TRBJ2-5,CASSLVSSGGIQETQYF,TGTGCCAGCAGCTTAGTGTCCAGCGGGGGAATTCAAGAGACCCAGTACTTC
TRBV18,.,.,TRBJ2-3,CASSFIGGASTDTQYF,TGTGCCAGCTCCTTCATTGGGGGGGCTAGCACAGATACGCAGTATTTT
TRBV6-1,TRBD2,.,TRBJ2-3,CASRENPGLAGVGDTQYF,TGTGCCAGCAGAGAAAATCCGGGACTAGCGGGAGTGGGAGATACGCAGTATTTT
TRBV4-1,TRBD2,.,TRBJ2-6,CASSQGGSAGANVLTF,TGCGCCAGCAGCCAAGGCGGGAGCGCCGGGGCCAACGTCCTGACTTTC
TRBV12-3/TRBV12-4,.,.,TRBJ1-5,CASSLRGQPQHF,TGTGCCAGCAGCCTCAGGGGTCAGCCCCAGCATTTT
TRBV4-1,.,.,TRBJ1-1,CASSRTGQNTEAFF,TGCGCCAGCAGCCGAACCGGACAGAACACTGAAGCTTTCTTT
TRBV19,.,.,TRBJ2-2,CASSIQGNTGELFF,TGTGCCAGTAGTATACAGGGGAACACCGGGGAGCTGTTTTTT
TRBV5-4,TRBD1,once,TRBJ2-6,CASSLLLGDRPSGANVLTF,TGTGCCAGCAGCTTGTTATTGGGGGACAGACCATCTGGGGCCAACGTCCTGACTTTC
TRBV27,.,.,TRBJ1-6,CASSLSSTRTIQSSYNSPLHF,TGTGCCAGCAGTTTATCGTCCACCAGGACAATTCAGAGCTCCTATAATTCACCCCTCCACTTT
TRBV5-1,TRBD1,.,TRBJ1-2,CASSLQGVNGYTF,TGCGCCAGCAGCCTTCAGGGGGTGAATGGCTACACCTTC
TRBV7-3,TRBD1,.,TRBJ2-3,CASSLTGADTQYF,TGTGCCAGCAGCCTAACAGGGGCAGATACGCAGTATTTT
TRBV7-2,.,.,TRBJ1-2,CASSPPRGVGGYTF,TGTGCCAGCAGCCCCCCCCGTGGAGTTGGTGGCTACACCTTC
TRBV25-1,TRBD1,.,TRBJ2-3,CASRTGGTDTQYF,TGTGCCAGCCGGACAGGGGGCACAGATACGCAGTATTTT
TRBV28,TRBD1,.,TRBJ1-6,CASSRGTGPNSPLHF,TGTGCCAGCAGCCGCGGGACAGGGCCTAATTCACCCCTCCACTTT
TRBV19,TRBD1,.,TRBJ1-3,CASSTLDRVSGNTIYF,TGTGCCAGTAGTACATTGGACAGGGTATCTGGAAACACCATATATTTT
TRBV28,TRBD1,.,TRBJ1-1,CASSRTGGSNTEAFF,TGTGCCAGCAGCCGAACAGGGGGTAGCAACACTGAAGCTTTCTTT
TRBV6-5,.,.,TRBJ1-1,CASSYSSKGGTEAFF,TGTGCCAGCAGTTACTCTAGCAAGGGAGGTACTGAAGCTTTCTTT
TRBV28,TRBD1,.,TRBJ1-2,CASSFGQAWGYTF,TGTGCCAGCAGTTTCGGACAGGCCTGGGGCTACACCTTC
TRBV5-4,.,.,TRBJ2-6,CASSLARGSGANVLTF,TGTGCCAGCAGCTTGGCTCGGGGGTCTGGGGCCAACGTCCTGACTTTC
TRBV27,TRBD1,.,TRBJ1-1,CASSYRGFTEAFF,TGTGCCAGCAGTTACAGGGGATTCACTGAAGCTTTCTTT
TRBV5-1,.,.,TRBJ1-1,CASSPLTGNTEAFF,TGCGCCAGCAGCCCCCTGACAGGGAACACTGAAGCTTTCTTT
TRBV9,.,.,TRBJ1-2,CASSARGGAYGYTF,TGTGCCAGCAGCGCAAGGGGAGGGGCCTATGGCTACACCTTC
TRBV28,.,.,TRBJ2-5,CATSLSGAETQYF,TGTGCCACCTCGCTGTCGGGAGCGGAGACCCAGTACTTC
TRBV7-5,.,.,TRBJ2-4,CARSYTGTSGLAKNIQYF,TGTGCCAGAAGCTATACAGGAACGTCAGGATTAGCCAAAAACATTCAGTACTTC
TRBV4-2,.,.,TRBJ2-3,CASSQAPTPDGGDTQYF,TGTGCCAGCAGCCAAGCACCCACCCCCGATGGGGGCGATACGCAGTATTTT
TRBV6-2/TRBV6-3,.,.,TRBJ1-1,CASSYGRGRGEAFF,TGTGCCAGCAGTTACGGACGCGGGAGAGGTGAAGCTTTCTTT
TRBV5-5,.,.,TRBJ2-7,CASTYGAYEQYF,TGTGCCAGCACCTATGGAGCCTACGAGCAGTACTTC
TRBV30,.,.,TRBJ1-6,CAWETGFDSPLHF,TGTGCCTGGGAGACAGGCTTTGATTCACCCCTCCACTTT
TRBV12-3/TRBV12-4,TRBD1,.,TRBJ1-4,CASRGQGGEKLFF,TGTGCCAGCAGAGGACAGGGTGGGGAAAAACTGTTTTTT
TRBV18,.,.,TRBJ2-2,CASSPVAGNTGELFF,TGTGCCAGCTCACCAGTGGCGGGGAACACCGGGGAGCTGTTTTTT
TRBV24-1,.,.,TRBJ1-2,CATSDPLGGYGYTF,TGTGCCACCAGTGACCCCCTCGGGGGCTATGGCTACACCTTC
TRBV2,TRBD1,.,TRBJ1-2,CASSDPTGGAYGYTF,TGTGCCAGCAGTGACCCGACAGGGGGCGCCTATGGCTACACCTTC
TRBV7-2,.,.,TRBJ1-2,CASRRDYGYTF,TGTGCCAGCCGGAGGGACTATGGCTACACCTTC
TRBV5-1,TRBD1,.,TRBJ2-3,CASSQKGASTDTQYF,TGCGCCAGCAGCCAAAAGGGGGCCAGCACAGATACGCAGTATTTT
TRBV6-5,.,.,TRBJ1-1,CASSPSRVGTEAFF,TGTGCCAGCAGTCCATCCAGGGTTGGCACTGAAGCTTTCTTT
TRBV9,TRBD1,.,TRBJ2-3,CASSPRTGDHSTDTQYF,TGTGCCAGCAGCCCCAGGACAGGGGATCATAGCACAGATACGCAGTATTTT
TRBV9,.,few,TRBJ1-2,CASSAGGHDYGYTF,TGTGCCAGCAGCGCCGGGGGGCACGACTATGGCTACACCTTC
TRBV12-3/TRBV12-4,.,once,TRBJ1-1,CASSSRGTEAFF,TGTGCCAGCAGTTCAAGGGGAACTGAAGCTTTCTTT